The clone carrying this T cell receptor beta chain was detected once. The data derive from a study of blood T cell repertoires in COVID-19. Looking at the study overall: Researchers got acute and convalescent COVID-19 samples from the United States, Italy and Spain. The analysed material was cDNA or gDNA that came from T cells, B-cell-depleted T cells, or PBMCs.

In the original analysis: Counts of nucleated cells, estimated from reference gene primer amplification, were obtained. Produced via immunoSEQ multiplex PCR; TCRdb's table is partial and in-frame only. That table supplies the V and J calls and clone size; D and trimming were determined from the DNA. The sample lists fewer than 90,000 clones, about 89% occurring once. The CDR3 is 17 amino acids. CDR1 LGHNA and CDR2 YSLEER come from the germline V gene. Trimming removed 0 bases from V and 4 bases from J; junction bases left unmatched: 7. J is TRBJ1-2 and V is TRBV4-3; TRBD1 matches at 11 bases. Input material: peripheral blood. The receptor comes from a man in his fifties or sixties with active or convalescent COVID-19. CDR3 in amino acids: CASSQDVWTGGVYGYTF. The CDR3 coding sequence is TGCGCCAGCAGCCAAGATGTGTGGACAGGGGGCGTCTATGGCTACACCTTC.